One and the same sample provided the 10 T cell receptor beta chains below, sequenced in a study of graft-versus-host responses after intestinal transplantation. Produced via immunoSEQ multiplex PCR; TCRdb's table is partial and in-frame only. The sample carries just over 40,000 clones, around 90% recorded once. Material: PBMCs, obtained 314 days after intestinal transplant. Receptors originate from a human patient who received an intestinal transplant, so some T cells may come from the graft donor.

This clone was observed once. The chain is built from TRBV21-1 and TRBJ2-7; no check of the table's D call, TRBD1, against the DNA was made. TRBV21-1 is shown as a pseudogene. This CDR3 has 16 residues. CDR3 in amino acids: CASSNFGQGGSYEQYF. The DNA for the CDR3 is TGTGCCAGCAGCAATTTCGGACAGGGTGGGAGCTACGAGCAGTACTTC.

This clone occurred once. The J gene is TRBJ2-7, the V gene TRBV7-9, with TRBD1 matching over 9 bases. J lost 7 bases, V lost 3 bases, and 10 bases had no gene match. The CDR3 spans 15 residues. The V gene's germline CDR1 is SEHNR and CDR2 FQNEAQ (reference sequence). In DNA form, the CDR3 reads TGTGCCAGCAGCTTTAGTTACAGGGGGCGCCGAGAGCAGTACTTC. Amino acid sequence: CASSFSYRGRREQYF.

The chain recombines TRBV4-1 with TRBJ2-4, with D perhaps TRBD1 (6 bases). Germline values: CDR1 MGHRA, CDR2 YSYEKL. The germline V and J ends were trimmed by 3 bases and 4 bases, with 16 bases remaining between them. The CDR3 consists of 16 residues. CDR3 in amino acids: CASSQPSRGLKNIQYF. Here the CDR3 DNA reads TGCGCCAGCAGCCAGCCGAGCAGGGGCCTTAAAAACATTCAGTACTTC.

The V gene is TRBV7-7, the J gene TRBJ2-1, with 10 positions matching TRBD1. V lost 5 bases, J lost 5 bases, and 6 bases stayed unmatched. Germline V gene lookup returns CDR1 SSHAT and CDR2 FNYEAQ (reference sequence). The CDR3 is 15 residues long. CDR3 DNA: TGTGCCAGCAGCCCCCCCGGGACAGGGGACAATGAGCAGTTCTTC. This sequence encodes CASSPPGTGDNEQFF.

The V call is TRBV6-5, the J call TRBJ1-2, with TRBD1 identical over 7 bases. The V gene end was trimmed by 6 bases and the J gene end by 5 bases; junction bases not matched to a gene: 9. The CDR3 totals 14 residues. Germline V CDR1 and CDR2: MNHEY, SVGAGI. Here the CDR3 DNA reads TGTGCCAGCAGCCGAGGGACAGCCGCTTATGGCTACACCTTC. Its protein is CASSRGTAAYGYTF.

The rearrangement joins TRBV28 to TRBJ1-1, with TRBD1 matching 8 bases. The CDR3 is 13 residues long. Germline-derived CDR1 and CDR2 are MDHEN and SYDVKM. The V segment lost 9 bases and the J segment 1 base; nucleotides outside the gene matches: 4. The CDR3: CASKGTGNTEAFF. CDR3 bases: TGTGCCAGTAAGGGGACAGGGAACACTGAAGCTTTCTTT.

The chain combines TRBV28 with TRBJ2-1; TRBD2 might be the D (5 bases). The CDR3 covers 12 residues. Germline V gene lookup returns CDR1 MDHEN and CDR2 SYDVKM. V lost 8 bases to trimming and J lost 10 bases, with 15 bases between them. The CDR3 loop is CASGPARGEQFF. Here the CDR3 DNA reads TGTGCCAGCGGACCAGCCAGAGGGGAGCAGTTCTTC.

CDR3 DNA sequence: TGTGCCAGCACCATCGGACTAGCGGGAGTCGTTGGCGGGGAGCTGTTTTTT. Translated, it gives CASTIGLAGVVGGELFF. The rearrangement uses TRBV7-9 and TRBJ2-2, with 13 positions matching TRBD2. Germline V gene data show CDR1 as SEHNR and CDR2 as FQNEAQ (reference sequence). This CDR3 spans 17 amino acids. V lost 7 bases to trimming and J lost 7 bases; unmatched junction nucleotides: 12.

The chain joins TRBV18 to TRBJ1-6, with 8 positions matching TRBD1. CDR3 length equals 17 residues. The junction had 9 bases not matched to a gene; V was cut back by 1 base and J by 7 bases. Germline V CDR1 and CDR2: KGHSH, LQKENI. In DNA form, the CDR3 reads TGTGCCAGCTCACCACTCGGACAGGGCGGTATGAATTCACCCCTCCACTTT. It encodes CASSPLGQGGMNSPLHF.

The CDR3 is CASSLRQGGSTEAFF. The CDR3 DNA reads TGTGCCAGCAGCCTCAGACAGGGGGGGAGCACTGAAGCTTTCTTT. This chain links TRBV7-9 with TRBJ1-1; 9 bases agree with TRBD1. Germline V gene sequence: CDR1 SEHNR, CDR2 FQNEAQ (reference sequence). The CDR3 consists of 15 residues. V dropped 5 bases and J dropped 4; count of bases not matched to a gene: 8.